This entry features one TCR beta chain sequence. Its antigen specificity is not known. Base-call qualities are not available, and no considerably larger clone is one nucleotide away. These data originate in a study of a mutant IDH1 vaccine in newly diagnosed glioma (dated by TCRdb to the early 2020s). About the investigation overall: Patients were given eight vaccinations, in weeks 1, 3, 5, 7, 11, 15, 19 and 23, which matched visits V03 through V10. Vaccination began 4-6 weeks after radiotherapy alone, or alongside temozolomide cycles in the chemotherapy-containing groups. Six visits were used for peripheral blood collection: V03 (baseline), V05, V07, V10, V12 and V13. Before enrollment, patients had received standard therapy of radiotherapy alone, temozolomide alone, or radiochemotherapy with temozolomide; most received the combination. For exploratory analyses, longitudinal TCRB deep sequencing was carried out in roughly 23 treated patients wherever samples were available. Of the 30 or so patients who were treated, around 62% were male and roughly 38% were female, and the mean age was approximately 40 years.

V is reduced by 3 bases and J by 6 bases, leaving a spacing of 9 bases between them. From the germline V gene, CDR1 is SGHDN and CDR2 is FVKESK. Its CDR3 holds 13 amino acids, cysteine through phenylalanine. Kept here is only the CDR3 DNA, which spans 39 bases and is read in frame from base 1. The time point label here, explained by the study, means: week 11, during vaccination. Each vaccine dose, consisting of 300 ug of a 20-mer mutant IDH1 peptide in Montanide, was administered subcutaneously with topical imiquimod. Donors had newly diagnosed WHO grade 3 or 4 IDH1-mutant astrocytomas with loss of nuclear ATRX. The samples were drawn from NOA16, a multicentre, single-arm, open-label phase I trial in Germany that tested a mutant IDH1 peptide vaccine in humans for the first time. The DNeasy Blood and Tissue Kit was used to extract genomic DNA from EDTA blood for TCRB sequencing. Libraries were prepared through the immunoSEQ multiplex PCR assay. Rearranged TCR beta chain sequences were amplified using the hsTCRB Kit according to the manufacturer's protocol. Sequencing of TCRB libraries was carried out on an Illumina MiSeq. The published analysis was carried out like this. The proprietary platform of the kit vendor was used for demultiplexing, trimming and gene mapping. TCRdb's version of the immuneACCESS table is confined to in-frame rearrangements and falls short of the full clone set. An unresolved V gene accounts for under half of the shortfall where checked; the remainder is of unknown origin. V and J calls and clone size are copied from that table; D and trimming were computed from the DNA. The sample yields tens of thousands of clones; over 70% were counted once. The top ten clonotypes cover 5% to 6.5% of the sample.

Study-wide conclusions, independent of this receptor: According to the authors, sample limitations meant that analyses of patient blood samples could not be reproduced. Changes in the top peripheral T cell clonotypes picked up by TCRB sequencing did not appear to be linked to pseudoprogression. Selection of PBMC samples for TCRB deep sequencing was based on availability. Vaccine-induced immune responses across multiple MHC alleles were detected in 90% to 95% of patients.

The source of this sequence is a man in his forties or fifties with glioma. The sample consisted of PBMCs, taken from a glioma patient whose treatment included an IDH1 peptide vaccine. The receptor chain draws on TRBV14 and TRBJ2-1; no D gene can be assigned with confidence. CDR3 protein: CASSQTRPNEQFF. The sequence in DNA is TGTGCCAGCAGCCAGACGCGGCCCAATGAGCAGTTCTTC.